These 19 T cell receptor beta chains share one sample of origin, sequenced in a study of T-cell memory formation after mild COVID-19 (dated by TCRdb to the early 2020s). The library was generated by 5' RACE. Sequencing relied on an Illumina NovaSeq 6000. The raw public reads went through TCRdb reprocessing: fastp at Q25, MiXCR clone calling, in-frame beta chains kept. Rows are combined by CDR3 protein, so each entry shows the most common genes and DNA. For this sample there are hundreds of thousands of distinct CDR3 sequences; 25% to 30% appear just once. Roughly 12% of the sample lies in the top ten. The sequencing sample was made of PBMCs or a T cell subset sorted from them (not recorded which). The receptors were sampled from an adult woman who had mild COVID-19 (a few samples of this study predate the infection). The sample titles of this study are shuffled in the database, so cell type and time point are left out; the donor was told from shared clones.

This clonotype was detected a few times. This chain connects TRBV7-3 to TRBJ2-3; the D gene is possibly TRBD2 (5 bases). The CDR3 loop spans 14 amino acids. From germline, CDR1 is SGHTA and CDR2 FQGTGA. V was trimmed by 1 base and J by 6 bases, leaving 11 bases between them. CDR3 loop: CASSLRGGEDTQYF. The CDR3 bases are TGTGCCAGCAGCTTAAGGGGTGGGGAGGATACGCAGTATTTT.

This chain joins TRBV3-1 and TRBJ1-1; a possible D gene is TRBD1 (5 bases). Trimming left V 0 bases short and J 5 bases short, with 10 bases between. CDR1 and CDR2 (germline): LGHDT, YNNKEL (reference sequence). This CDR3 is built from 14 residues. CDR3 bases: TGTGCCAGCAGCCAAGACAGGGAGCGAACTGAAGCTTTCTTT. It codes for CASSQDRERTEAFF.

This clonotype was counted only a few times. V gene TRBV24-1 combines with J gene TRBJ2-5; D is ambiguous. CDR1 and CDR2 from the germline V gene are KGHDR and SFDVKD. V was shortened by 5 bases and J by 2 bases, with 8 bases between the two germline ends. This CDR3 has 13 amino acids. CDR3 nucleotide sequence: TGTGCCACCAGTGTGGAGAATCAAGAGACCCAGTACTTC. This codes for CATSVENQETQYF.

This clonotype appeared a few times. This rearrangement joins TRBV12-3 or TRBV12-4 to TRBJ2-1; tentative D call: TRBD2 (6 bases). V gave up 2 bases and J gave up 1 base, with 9 bases separating them. This CDR3 is 15 amino acids long. Here the CDR3 reads CASSLSDYSYNEQFF. The CDR3 bases are TGTGCCAGCAGTTTATCGGACTATTCCTACAATGAGCAGTTCTTC.

There are a few counts of this clonotype. The gene calls are TRBV24-1 and TRBJ2-1, with D possibly being TRBD1 (6 bases). V was shortened by 3 bases and J by 8 bases, with 13 bases between the two germline ends. Germline V gives CDR1 KGHDR, CDR2 SFDVKD. The CDR3 has 14 amino acids. In DNA, the CDR3 is TGTGCCACCAGTGATCTCGGACAGCCGGATGAGCAGTTCTTC. This sequence encodes CATSDLGQPDEQFF.

The rearrangement links TRBV7-6 to TRBJ1-1; 12 bases align to TRBD1. The CDR3 extends over 20 amino acids. V shed 0 bases and J 0 bases; nucleotides not matched to a gene: 11. From germline, CDR1 is SGHVS and CDR2 FNYEAQ. CDR3 amino acids: CASSLAGGDRGRLMNTEAFF. Here the CDR3 DNA reads TGTGCCAGCAGCTTAGCGGGAGGGGACAGGGGGCGCCTAATGAACACTGAAGCTTTCTTT.

This clonotype was picked up a small number of times. This chain links TRBV24-1 with TRBJ2-3; 11 positions agree with TRBD1. V trimming: 9 bases; J trimming: 3 bases; junction bases outside the gene matches: 7. This CDR3 region has 15 residues. CDR1 is KGHDR and CDR2 is SFDVKD in the germline V gene. The CDR3 nucleotides are TGTGCCACCGGGACGGACAGGGGGCGGACAGATACGCAGTATTTT. It encodes CATGTDRGRTDTQYF.

This clonotype was seen a handful of times. The gene calls are TRBV3-1 and TRBJ1-2, with D unresolved. With 4 bases removed from V and 2 bases from J, the gap between germline ends came to 11 bases. The CDR3 extends over 14 amino acids. CDR1 and CDR2 (germline): LGHDT, YNNKEL (reference sequence). CDR3 bases: TGTGCCAGCAGCCTTAACCTGAGAAACTATGGCTACACCTTC. Amino acid sequence: CASSLNLRNYGYTF.

V is TRBV7-9 and J is TRBJ1-2; a possible D gene is TRBD1 (5 bases). Germline lookup yields CDR1 SEHNR and CDR2 FQNEAQ (reference sequence). The CDR3 is made up of 15 amino acids. V lost 5 bases to trimming and J lost 5 bases, with 18 bases between them. The CDR3 DNA is TGTGCCAGCAGCCGGGGACCTGGTACGGAGTATGGCTACACCTTC. Protein sequence: CASSRGPGTEYGYTF.

This clonotype turned up a few times. The chain uses TRBV6-1 and TRBJ2-2; a possible D gene is TRBD1 (6 bases). Germline-derived CDR1 and CDR2 are MNHNS and SASEGT. There are 13 residues in the CDR3. Trimming pared 8 bases from V and 3 bases from J, leaving 10 bases between. This chain's CDR3 is CASEDSYTGELFF. Here the CDR3 DNA reads TGTGCCAGCGAGGACAGCTACACCGGGGAGCTGTTTTTT.

The CDR3, as DNA: TGCGCCAGCAGCTTTGCAGTCCAAGAGACCCAGTACTTC. It translates to CASSFAVQETQYF. The chain has TRBV5-1 and TRBJ2-5; D remains unclear. Deletions cut 2 bases from V and 1 base from J, with 6 bases between. Germline lookup yields CDR1 SGHRS and CDR2 YFSETQ. This CDR3 comprises 13 residues.

This clonotype has more than one count but fewer than ten. The J gene is TRBJ2-5, the V gene TRBV9; TRBD2 matches 11 bases. This CDR3 region has 17 residues. Germline-derived CDR1 and CDR2 are SGDLS and YYNGEE. With 2 bases clipped from V and 5 bases from J, the junction kept 11 bases outside the gene matches. CDR3 coding DNA: TGTGCCAGCAGCGTTACGGCTAGCGGGAGGATGGAGGAGACCCAGTACTTC. Its translation: CASSVTASGRMEETQYF.

This clonotype has just a few counts. This chain uses TRBV12-3 or TRBV12-4 with TRBJ2-7; D tentatively fits TRBD1 or TRBD2 (7 bases each). With 6 bases removed from V and 3 bases from J, the gap between germline ends came to 18 bases. The CDR3 length is 15 residues. The DNA for the CDR3 is TGTGCCAGCAGCTCATTGGCCAGGGGGGGCTACGAGCAGTACTTC. Residues: CASSSLARGGYEQYF.

V usage is TRBV4-1 and J usage is TRBJ2-2; 9 nucleotides agree with TRBD2. The CDR3 totals 19 residues. Germline V gives CDR1 MGHRA, CDR2 YSYEKL. Trimming took 1 base from V and 5 from J; bases not matched to a gene: 14. This chain's CDR3 is CASSQVIWTSETRTGELFF. The CDR3 nucleotides are TGCGCCAGCAGCCAAGTCATATGGACTAGCGAGACCCGGACCGGGGAGCTGTTTTTT.

A few counts support this clonotype. The chain employs TRBV29-1 and TRBJ2-1; tentatively, D is TRBD1 (6 bases). Germline CDR1 reads SQVTM; CDR2 reads ANQGSEA. Deletions cut 3 bases from V and 14 bases from J, with 20 bases between. The CDR3 length is 13 residues. As DNA, the CDR3 is TGCAGCGTTGAGATGGGGACATCGTTTCATGAGTTCTTC. It translates to CSVEMGTSFHEFF.

J is TRBJ1-2 and V is TRBV10-3; 7 nucleotides agree with TRBD1. The CDR3 is made up of 14 amino acids. The V gene's germline CDR1 is ENHRY and CDR2 SYGVKD. V gave up 6 bases and J gave up 4 bases; unmatched junction bases: 8. DNA of the CDR3: TGTGCCATCAGCCCAGGGGGAGCTTTCTATGGCTACACCTTC. Translating gives CAISPGGAFYGYTF.

The chain joins TRBV6-1 to TRBJ1-3, with a tentative D call TRBD1 (6 bases). From germline, CDR1 is MNHNS and CDR2 SASEGT. The V gene lost 7 bases and the J gene lost 0 bases, with 13 bases spanning the gap. This CDR3 has 15 amino acids. CDR3 coding DNA: TGTGCCAGCACCCTTGACAGGAGCTCTGGAAACACCATATATTTT. Protein: CASTLDRSSGNTIYF.

This clonotype was seen only a few times. V and J are TRBV7-6 and TRBJ2-4; tentatively, D is TRBD1 (6 bases). Trimming cost V 0 bases and J 8 bases, with 11 bases left between them. Looked up from germline, CDR1 is SGHVS and CDR2 is FNYEAQ. The CDR3 consists of 14 residues. CDR3 loop: CASSLAGGEDIQYF. In DNA, the CDR3 is TGTGCCAGCAGCTTAGCTGGGGGCGAGGACATTCAGTACTTC.

The chain combines TRBV4-1 with TRBJ1-1; maybe TRBD1 (6 bases). CDR3 size: 18 residues. Germline V gene lookup returns CDR1 MGHRA and CDR2 YSYEKL. With 0 bases removed from V and 0 bases from J, the gap between germline ends came to 17 bases. CDR3: CASSQERGRGWMNTEAFF. The DNA of the CDR3 is TGCGCCAGCAGCCAAGAGAGGGGCAGGGGATGGATGAACACTGAAGCTTTCTTT.